This TCR beta chain derives from a study of blood T cell repertoires in COVID-19. Study background: Donors in the United States, Italy and Spain gave samples during acute or convalescent COVID-19. From T cells, B-cell-depleted T cells, or PBMCs came the material, which was cDNA or gDNA.

The CDR3 sequence is 15 residues long. V shed 5 bases and J 2 bases; nucleotides not matched to a gene: 5. Germline V lookup: CDR1 LNHDA, CDR2 SQIVND (reference sequence). In the authors' methods: Scientists estimated how many nucleated cells there were by amplifying reference gene primers. Data came from immunoSEQ multiplex PCR; TCRdb stores just in-frame clones and leaves some out. That table supplies the V and J calls and clone size; D and trimming were determined from the DNA. The sample includes around 60,000 clones, roughly 80% of them seen just once. The chain uses TRBV19 and TRBJ1-5; 8 nucleotides align to TRBD1. Sequencing used peripheral blood. The source of this sequence is a man in his 70s with acute or convalescent COVID-19. For the CDR3, the DNA is TGTGCCAGTAGTGTGGACAGGGCCGGCAATCAGCCCCAGCATTTT. This gives the protein CASSVDRAGNQPQHF.